This TCR beta chain was sequenced during a study of Graves' ophthalmopathy and Graves' hyperthyroidism. Study results and limitations: The majority of expanded thyroid clonotypes above 0.001 frequency also occurred in blood. A model built from 13 signatures distinguished ophthalmopathy from stable hyperthyroidism with 87.88% sensitivity and approximately 80% specificity.

Amplified material comprised TCR beta CDR3 regions derived from RNA transcripts. Scientists carried out first-round RT-PCR using HTBI primers and then a second-round multiplex PCR. TCRdb used MiXCR to reprocess the multiplex PCR reads, holding one entry per CDR3 protein. The sample holds over 500,000 distinct CDR3 sequences, 22% seen once. V was cut by 7 bases and J by 5 bases, with 17 bases left in between. The germline V gene encodes CDR1 SNHLY and CDR2 FYNNEI. The CDR3 consists of 15 residues. This clonotype was detected ten times or more. Antigen specificity is unknown. Someone took the PBMCs out of 9.5 to 10 ml of fresh peripheral blood.

Sequenced input: peripheral blood. The sequence was obtained from a woman between 18 and 30 years old with stable Graves' hyperthyroidism. Some clones in this sample may be carry-over from other donors' samples. The V and J genes are TRBV2 and TRBJ2-2; a possible D gene is TRBD2 (7 bases). In DNA, the CDR3 is TGTGCCAGCAAGGGGGGGGCCTTCGGGACCGGGGAGCTGTTTTTT. Its translation: CASKGGAFGTGELFF.